These 17 T cell receptor beta chains originate from one sample sequenced in a study of chemoradiotherapy in HPV16-positive cancers. Data came from immunoSEQ multiplex PCR; TCRdb stores just in-frame clones and leaves some out. The sample yields 50,000 to 55,000 clones, roughly nine tenths seen once. The specimen comprised blood, sampled from a patient who underwent chemoradiotherapy. The receptors stem from a human donor with HPV-associated anogenital cancer.

The rearrangement links TRBV9 to TRBJ2-5; D is perhaps TRBD2 (6 bases). This CDR3 is built from 13 residues. Germline V gene lookup returns CDR1 SGDLS and CDR2 YYNGEE. The V end was cut by 7 bases, the J end by 1 base, with 11 bases between. The CDR3 DNA reads TGTGCCAGCCAGAGGAGGGGCCAAGAGACCCAGTACTTC. Its translation: CASQRRGQETQYF.

This sequence joins TRBV11-2 and TRBJ2-2; TRBD2 might be the D (5 bases). Germline lookup yields CDR1 SGHAT and CDR2 FQNNGV. The CDR3 has 13 residues. CDR3 coding DNA: TGTGCTGAGGAGGAGCCGAACACCGGGGAGCTGTTTTTT. Translating it yields CAEEEPNTGELFF.

CDR3 bases: TGTGCCAGCAGCTTAAGAGGGGCTAGCGGGAACTTCTACGAGCAGTACTTC. Its translation is CASSLRGASGNFYEQYF. This chain connects TRBV7-2 to TRBJ2-7, with 9 bases that match TRBD2. CDR3 length: 17 residues. Germline V gene lookup returns CDR1 SGHTA and CDR2 FQGNSA. V gave up 2 bases and J gave up 3 bases; unmatched junction bases: 11. The whole variable domain, remainder taken from reference TRBV7-2 and TRBJ2-7, is GAGVSQSPSNKVTEKGKDVELRCDPISGHTALYWYRQSLGQGLEFLIYFQGNSAPDKSGLPSDRFSAERTGGSVSTLTIQRTQQEDSAVYLCASSLRGASGNFYEQYFGPGTRLTVT.

The genes are TRBV7-2 and TRBJ2-3, with TRBD2 matching 8 bases. Germline-derived CDR1 and CDR2 are SGHTA and FQGNSA. J lost 8 bases, V lost 5 bases, and 12 bases had no gene match. The CDR3 has 15 residues. The DNA of the CDR3 is TGTGCCAGCAGCCAAGATAGCGGGGATGGGGCTACGCAGTATTTT. Encoded protein: CASSQDSGDGATQYF.

The chain couples TRBV19 to TRBJ2-7; D is perhaps TRBD1 or TRBD2 (5 bases each). The length of the CDR3 is 14 residues. Germline loops: CDR1 LNHDA, CDR2 SQIVND (reference sequence). The germline V and J ends were trimmed by 3 bases and 4 bases, with 13 bases remaining between them. CDR3 protein: CASSMGDPLYEQYF. As DNA, the CDR3 is TGTGCCAGTAGTATGGGGGATCCTCTGTACGAGCAGTACTTC.

This chain links TRBV2 with TRBJ1-5, with 7 positions matching TRBD1. Germline V gene sequence: CDR1 SNHLY, CDR2 FYNNEI. CDR3 length: 14 residues. The trim removed 6 bases at V and 6 bases at J, leaving 8 bases unmatched. CDR3 nucleotide sequence: TGTGCCAGCAGACCCGACAGGGCGGGTCAGCCCCAGCATTTT. This encodes CASRPDRAGQPQHF.

The genes are TRBV6-5 and TRBJ1-2, with 8 bases that match TRBD1. The CDR3 is 15 amino acids. CDR1 and CDR2 from the germline V gene are MNHEY and SVGAGI. The V and J ends lost 4 bases and 3 bases, in that order; junction bases with no gene match: 7. The CDR3 here is CASSSAGGADYGYTF. The DNA of the CDR3 is TGTGCCAGCAGTTCTGCAGGGGGCGCCGACTATGGCTACACCTTC.

This clone was observed a handful of times. The genes are TRBV5-5 and TRBJ2-5; D gene unclear. The V gene's germline CDR1 is SGHKS and CDR2 YYEKEE (reference sequence). Trimming removed 0 bases at V and 4 bases at J, with 4 bases between. This CDR3 has 12 amino acids. The CDR3 loop reads CASSLVLETQYF. Here the CDR3 DNA reads TGTGCCAGCAGCTTGGTCCTAGAGACCCAGTACTTC.

The CDR3 sequence is CASSFGTANTEAFF. The CDR3, as DNA: TGTGCCAGCAGTTTCGGGACAGCGAACACTGAAGCTTTCTTT. The chain uses TRBV5-4 and TRBJ1-1; 7 positions match TRBD1. Germline V gene sequence: CDR1 SGHNT, CDR2 YYREEE (reference sequence). The ends lost 5 bases at V and 1 base at J; junction bases unmatched: 5. The CDR3 has 14 residues.

This sequence joins TRBV10-2 and TRBJ2-3; 8 nucleotides line up with TRBD2. The V gene end was trimmed by 6 bases and the J gene end by 4 bases; junction bases not matched to a gene: 12. Per the germline V gene, CDR1 is WSHSY and CDR2 is SAAADI. This CDR3 comprises 16 residues. The CDR3 DNA sequence: TGCGCCAGCAGCGCCAGGCATGGCGGGGGGTCAGATACGCAGTATTTT. Amino acid sequence: CASSARHGGGSDTQYF.

This clone turned up a few times. This sequence joins TRBV1 and TRBJ2-1; the table's D call TRBD2 went unverified against the DNA. TRBV1 is deemed a pseudogene. The CDR3 length is 14 residues. CDR3 residues: CTSSQEGLLREQFF. The CDR3 bases are TGCACCAGCAGCCAAGAGGGACTGTTAAGGGAGCAGTTCTTC.

The J gene is TRBJ2-2, the V gene TRBV5-5, with D possibly TRBD1 on 6 matching bases. The CDR3 totals 16 residues. CDR1 and CDR2 from the germline V gene are SGHKS and YYEKEE (reference sequence). The ends were cut back, 2 bases at V and 1 base at J, with 12 bases in the middle. This CDR3 is CASSFVMGQNTGELFF. The CDR3 bases are TGTGCCAGCAGCTTCGTCATGGGACAGAACACCGGGGAGCTGTTTTTT.

This chain connects TRBV5-6 to TRBJ1-2; possibly TRBD1 for D (5 bases). V was clipped by 0 bases and J by 3 bases, with 9 bases between them. CDR1 is SGHDT, CDR2 YYEEEE, per germline. The CDR3 is 14 amino acids. CDR3 sequence: CASSLAGGDYGYTF. Written as DNA, the CDR3 is TGTGCCAGCAGCTTGGCGGGGGGTGACTATGGCTACACCTTC.

V usage is TRBV10-2 and J usage is TRBJ2-3; TRBD2 agrees at 11 bases. The germline CDR1 and CDR2 sequences are WSHSY and SAAADI. The CDR3 is made up of 17 amino acids. J was trimmed by 2 bases and V by 6 bases; bases with no gene match: 10. The CDR3 nucleotides are TGCGCCAGCAGGACTTTAGCGGGGGGGCCAATCACAGATACGCAGTATTTT. This translates into CASRTLAGGPITDTQYF.

The chain couples TRBV6-5 to TRBJ1-6, with 9 bases aligning to TRBD1. Per the germline V gene, CDR1 is MNHEY and CDR2 is SVGAGI. The CDR3 totals 14 residues. The V segment lost 5 bases and the J segment 9 bases; nucleotides outside the gene matches: 5. The CDR3 here is CASSPGTGISPLHF. In nucleotides, the CDR3 is TGTGCCAGCAGTCCCGGGACAGGGATTTCACCCCTCCACTTT.

The chain has TRBV11-2 and TRBJ2-1, with 9 positions matching TRBD1. The V gene end was trimmed by 5 bases and the J gene end by 6 bases; junction bases not matched to a gene: 14. The CDR3 runs 17 residues. The germline gives CDR1 SGHAT, CDR2 FQNNGV. In nucleotides, the CDR3 is TGTGCCAGCAGCCCCAACCGCGGGACAGGGCCGTTCAATGAGCAGTTCTTC. Amino acid sequence: CASSPNRGTGPFNEQFF.

The rearrangement uses TRBV6-1 and TRBJ2-1; no reliable D call. CDR1 and CDR2 (germline): MNHNS, SASEGT. CDR3 length: 11 amino acids. Trimming took 8 bases from V and 6 from J, leaving 8 bases between them. The CDR3 DNA follows: TGTGCCAGCCGCGGAATCAATGAGCAGTTCTTC. Translation gives CASRGINEQFF.